This T cell receptor beta chain was sequenced for a study of T-cell reconstitution after alpha-beta-depleted transplantation in children. CDR3 length: 14 amino acids. Germline V CDR1 and CDR2: ENHRY, SYGVKD. V lost 2 bases and J lost 6, with 14 bases in between. With regard to this clonotype: The antigen is not known.

General study points: Newly generated T cells supplied most T-cell counts and diversity one year post-transplant.

Unique molecular identifiers were incorporated during preparation of the TCRbeta library. MiXCR, run by TCRdb on the PCR reads, gives a single entry per CDR3 protein. The sample includes 780,000 or so distinct CDR3 sequences, roughly 15% of them seen just once. The receptor was derived from a male patient between 10 and 17 years old who had a stem cell transplant for acute lymphoblastic leukemia, so the T cells may come from the graft donor. This chain joins TRBV10-3 and TRBJ2-7; no definite D call. The sample in question was PBMCs, mostly from graft donor cells, obtained 360 days after TCRalphabeta/CD19-depleted stem cell transplant. CDR3 nucleotides: TGTGCCATCAGTGAGGTGTCCCGAGTGGCCGAGCAGTACTTC. Translating it yields CAISEVSRVAEQYF.